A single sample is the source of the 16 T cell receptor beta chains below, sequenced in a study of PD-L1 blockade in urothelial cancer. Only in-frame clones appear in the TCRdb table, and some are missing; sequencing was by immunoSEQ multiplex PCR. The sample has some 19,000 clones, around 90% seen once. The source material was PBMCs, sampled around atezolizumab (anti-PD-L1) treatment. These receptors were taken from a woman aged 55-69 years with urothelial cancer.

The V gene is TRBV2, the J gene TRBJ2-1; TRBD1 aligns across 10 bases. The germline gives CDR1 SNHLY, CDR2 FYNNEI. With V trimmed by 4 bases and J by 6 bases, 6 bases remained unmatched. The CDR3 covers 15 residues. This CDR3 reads CASSVRDRGSNEQFF. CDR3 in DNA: TGTGCCAGCAGTGTCCGGGACAGGGGAAGCAATGAGCAGTTCTTC.

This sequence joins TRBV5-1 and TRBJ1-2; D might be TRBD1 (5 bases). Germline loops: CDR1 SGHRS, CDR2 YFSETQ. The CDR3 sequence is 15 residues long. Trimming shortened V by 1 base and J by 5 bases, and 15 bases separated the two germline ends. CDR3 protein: CASSLSVTGGYGYTF. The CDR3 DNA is TGCGCCAGCAGCTTGAGTGTAACAGGTGGTTATGGCTACACCTTC.

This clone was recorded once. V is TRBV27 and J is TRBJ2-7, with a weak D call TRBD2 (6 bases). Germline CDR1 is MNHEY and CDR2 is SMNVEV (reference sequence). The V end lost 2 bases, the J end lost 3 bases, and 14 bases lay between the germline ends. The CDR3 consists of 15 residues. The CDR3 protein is CASSLAGGPIYEQYF. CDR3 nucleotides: TGTGCCAGCAGTTTAGCAGGAGGGCCTATCTACGAGCAGTACTTC.

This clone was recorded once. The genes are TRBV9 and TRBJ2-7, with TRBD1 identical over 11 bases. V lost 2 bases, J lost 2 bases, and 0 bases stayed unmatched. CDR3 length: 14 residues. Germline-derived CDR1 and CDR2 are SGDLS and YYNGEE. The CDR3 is CASSVGQGAYEQYF. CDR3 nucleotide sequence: TGTGCCAGCAGCGTGGGACAGGGGGCCTACGAGCAGTACTTC.

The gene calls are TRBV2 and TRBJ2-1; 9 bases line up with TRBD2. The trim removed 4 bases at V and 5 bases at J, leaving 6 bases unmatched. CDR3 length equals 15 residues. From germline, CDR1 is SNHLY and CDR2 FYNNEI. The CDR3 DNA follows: TGTGCCAGCAGTGCCCCTAGCGGGGAGAACAATGAGCAGTTCTTC. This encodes CASSAPSGENNEQFF.

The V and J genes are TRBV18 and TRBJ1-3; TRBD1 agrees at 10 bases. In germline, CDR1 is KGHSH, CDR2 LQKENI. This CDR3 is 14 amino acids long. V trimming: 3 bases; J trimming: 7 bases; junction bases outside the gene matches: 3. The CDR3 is CASSPWTGGNTIYF. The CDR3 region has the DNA TGTGCCAGCTCACCGTGGACAGGGGGGAACACCATATATTTT.

The CDR3 sequence is CASSQPQGKGNTIYF. CDR3 bases: TGCGCCAGCAGCCAACCACAGGGGAAGGGAAACACCATATATTTT. The chain employs TRBV4-1 and TRBJ1-3; 7 nucleotides match TRBD1. After removal of 2 bases from V and 4 bases from J, the junction contained 5 bases not matched to a gene. CDR3 length: 15 residues. Germline lookup yields CDR1 MGHRA and CDR2 YSYEKL.

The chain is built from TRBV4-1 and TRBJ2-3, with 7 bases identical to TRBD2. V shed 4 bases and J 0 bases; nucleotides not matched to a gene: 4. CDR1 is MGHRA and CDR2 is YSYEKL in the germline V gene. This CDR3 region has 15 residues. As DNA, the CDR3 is TGCGCCAGCAGCCGCTTTAGCGGGAGCACAGATACGCAGTATTTT. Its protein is CASSRFSGSTDTQYF.

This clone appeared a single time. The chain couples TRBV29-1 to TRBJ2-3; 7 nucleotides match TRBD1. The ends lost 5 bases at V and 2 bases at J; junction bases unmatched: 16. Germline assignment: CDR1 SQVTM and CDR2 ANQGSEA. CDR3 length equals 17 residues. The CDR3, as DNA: TGCAGCGTTCCGCTCTTACAGGGGTTCCCACACACAGATACGCAGTATTTT. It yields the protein CSVPLLQGFPHTDTQYF.

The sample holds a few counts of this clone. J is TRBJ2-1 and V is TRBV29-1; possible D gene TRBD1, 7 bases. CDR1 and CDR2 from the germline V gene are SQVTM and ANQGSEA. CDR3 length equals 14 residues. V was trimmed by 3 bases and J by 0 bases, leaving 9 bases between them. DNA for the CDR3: TGCAGCGTTGAGCGGGACAGCTCCTACAATGAGCAGTTCTTC. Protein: CSVERDSSYNEQFF.

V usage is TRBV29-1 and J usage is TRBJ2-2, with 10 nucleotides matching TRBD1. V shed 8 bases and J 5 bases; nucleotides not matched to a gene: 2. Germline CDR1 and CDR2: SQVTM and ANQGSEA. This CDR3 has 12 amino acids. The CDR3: CSMDRGTGELFF. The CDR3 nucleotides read TGCAGCATGGACAGGGGGACCGGGGAGCTGTTTTTT.

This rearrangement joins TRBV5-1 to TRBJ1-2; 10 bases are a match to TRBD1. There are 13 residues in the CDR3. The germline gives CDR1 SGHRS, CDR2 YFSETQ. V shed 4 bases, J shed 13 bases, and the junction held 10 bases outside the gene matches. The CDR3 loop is CASSLRDRGLSTF. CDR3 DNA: TGCGCCAGCAGCCTCCGGGACAGGGGCCTTAGCACCTTC.

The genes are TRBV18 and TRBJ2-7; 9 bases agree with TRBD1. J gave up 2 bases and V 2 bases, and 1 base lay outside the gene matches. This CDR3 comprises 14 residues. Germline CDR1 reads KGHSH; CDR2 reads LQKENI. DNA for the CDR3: TGTGCCAGCTCACCAGGGACAGGGCCCTACGAGCAGTACTTC. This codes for CASSPGTGPYEQYF.

As DNA, the CDR3 is TGTGCCAGCAGCCAGGCCCCGGGACTAGCGATCTACAATGAGCAGTTCTTC. Amino acids: CASSQAPGLAIYNEQFF. The V call is TRBV4-2, the J call TRBJ2-1, with 10 bases matching TRBD2. CDR1 is LGHNA and CDR2 is YNFKEQ in the germline V gene. The CDR3 runs 17 residues. V was pared by 3 bases and J by 3 bases, with 8 bases of the junction left unmatched.

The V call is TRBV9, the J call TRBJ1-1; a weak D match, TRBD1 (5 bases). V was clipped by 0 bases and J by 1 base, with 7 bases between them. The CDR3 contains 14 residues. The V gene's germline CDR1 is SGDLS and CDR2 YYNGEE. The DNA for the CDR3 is TGTGCCAGCAGCGTAGACAGGAGGAACACTGAAGCTTTCTTT. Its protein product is CASSVDRRNTEAFF. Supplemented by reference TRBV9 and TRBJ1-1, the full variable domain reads DSGVTQTPKHLITATGQRVTLRCSPRSGDLSVYWYQQSLDQGLQFLIQYYNGEERAKGNILERFSAQQFPDLHSELNLSSLELGDSALYFCASSVDRRNTEAFFGQGTRLTVV.

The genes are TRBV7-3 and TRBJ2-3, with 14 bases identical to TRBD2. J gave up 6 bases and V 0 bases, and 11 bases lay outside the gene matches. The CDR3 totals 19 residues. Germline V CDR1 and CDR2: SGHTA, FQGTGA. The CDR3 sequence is CASSLTGPGTSGRRDTQYF. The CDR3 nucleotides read TGTGCCAGCAGCTTAACGGGCCCTGGGACTAGCGGGAGACGTGATACGCAGTATTTT.